This entry features one T cell receptor (beta chain) sequence. This entry is derived from a study of neoadjuvant nivolumab and ipilimumab in lung cancer. Some clones are missing from TCRdb's copy, which holds only in-frame ones; the method was immunoSEQ multiplex PCR. The repertoire holds about 4,500 clones, with around 70% as singletons. CDR3 size: 15 residues. Per the germline V gene, CDR1 is MNHEY and CDR2 is SMNVEV (reference sequence). Trimming removed 1 base from V and 1 base from J, with 10 bases in between. The source of this sequence is an adult with non-small cell lung cancer. The genes are TRBV27 and TRBJ1-1; D may be TRBD1 (5 bases). The material sequenced was tumor tissue, taken after neoadjuvant nivolumab, alone or with ipilimumab, at or shortly before surgery. The CDR3 DNA sequence: TGTGCCAGCAGTTTATACCGAGGGGCGAACACTGAAGCTTTCTTT. It specifies CASSLYRGANTEAFF.